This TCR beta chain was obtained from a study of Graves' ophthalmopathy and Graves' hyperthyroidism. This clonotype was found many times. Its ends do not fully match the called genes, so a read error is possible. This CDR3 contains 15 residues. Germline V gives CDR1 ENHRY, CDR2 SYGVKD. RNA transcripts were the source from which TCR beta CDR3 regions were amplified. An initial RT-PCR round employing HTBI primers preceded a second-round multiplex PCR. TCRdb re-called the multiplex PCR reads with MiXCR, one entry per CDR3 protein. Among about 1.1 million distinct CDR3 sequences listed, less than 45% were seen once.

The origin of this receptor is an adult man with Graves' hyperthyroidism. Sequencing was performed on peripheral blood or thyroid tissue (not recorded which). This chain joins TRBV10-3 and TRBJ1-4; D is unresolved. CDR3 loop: CAISEFAATNEKLFF. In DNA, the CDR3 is TGTGCCATCAGTGAGTTCGCAGCAACAAATGAAAAACTGTTTTTT.